One sample yielded the 25 T cell receptor beta chains listed below, sequenced in a study of shared clonotypes between healthy human individuals (dated by TCRdb to 2018 to 2020). CD8 naive samples were CD45RO-negative cells positively selected for CCR7, giving a CD45RA+CCR7+ population that excluded TemRA cells. Libraries were prepared through the immunoSEQ multiplex PCR assay. In its TCRdb copy, this immuneACCESS table keeps in-frame sequences only and misses some clones. Where compared with another copy, unresolved V genes explain less than half of these, and the others have no known cause. This sample gives some 2.1 million clones in total; about 95% of them show up just once. The top ten hold 0.9% to 1.4% of the sample. What was sequenced was naive CD8+ T cells sorted from blood. The cell subset or site label of this sample denotes: CD45RA+CCR7+. These receptors were taken from a man aged 18 to 29 in good health.

The chain joins TRBV5-5 to TRBJ2-7, with D possibly matching TRBD1 (6 bases). Trimming removed 0 bases from V and 4 bases from J, with 11 bases in between. The CDR3 spans 14 residues. Per the germline V gene, CDR1 is SGHKS and CDR2 is YYEKEE (reference sequence). The CDR3 reads CASSLEGDRYEQYF. DNA for the CDR3: TGTGCCAGCAGCTTGGAGGGGGATCGATACGAGCAGTACTTC.

The rearrangement links TRBV27 to TRBJ1-3; D ambiguous. CDR1 is MNHEY, CDR2 SMNVEV, per germline (reference sequence). The CDR3 extends over 14 amino acids. The V end lost 2 bases, the J end lost 0 bases, and 5 bases lay between the germline ends. Here the CDR3 reads CASSLGLSGNTIYF. In nucleotides, the CDR3 is TGTGCCAGCAGTTTAGGACTCTCTGGAAACACCATATATTTT.

V gene TRBV9 combines with J gene TRBJ2-3; TRBD1 or TRBD2 may be the D gene (6 bases each). The germline V gene encodes CDR1 SGDLS and CDR2 YYNGEE. The CDR3 consists of 15 residues. Trimming shortened V by 4 bases and J by 2 bases, and 14 bases separated the two germline ends. The DNA of the CDR3 is TGTGCCAGCAGCCCACCGAGGGGGGCCACAGATACGCAGTATTTT. This translates into CASSPPRGATDTQYF.

The V gene is TRBV11-2, the J gene TRBJ2-1, with D possibly matching TRBD1 (6 bases). Per the germline V gene, CDR1 is SGHAT and CDR2 is FQNNGV. This CDR3 comprises 18 residues. V was cut by 1 base and J by 4 bases, with 20 bases left in between. The CDR3 reads CASSLVSPDRILYNEQFF. In nucleotides, the CDR3 is TGTGCCAGCAGCTTAGTTTCACCTGACAGGATTCTTTACAATGAGCAGTTCTTC.

The gene calls are TRBV4-1 and TRBJ2-1; weak D call: TRBD2 (6 bases). Germline V gene sequence: CDR1 MGHRA, CDR2 YSYEKL. Deletions cut 0 bases from V and 6 bases from J, with 12 bases between. There are 15 residues in the CDR3. The DNA of the CDR3 is TGCGCCAGCAGCCAAGATCACCGGGGAGGCAATGAGCAGTTCTTC. This encodes CASSQDHRGGNEQFF.

DNA for the CDR3: TGCGCCAGCAGCCAAGCTGGGGTCTACAATGAGCAGTTCTTC. Protein: CASSQAGVYNEQFF. The chain links TRBV4-1 to TRBJ2-1; unclear D gene. The germline V gene has CDR1 MGHRA and CDR2 YSYEKL. This CDR3 comprises 14 residues. V was trimmed by 1 base and J by 3 bases, leaving 7 bases between them.

The chain combines TRBV9 with TRBJ2-3; TRBD2 might be the D (5 bases). The CDR3 runs to 16 residues. The ends were cut back, 1 base at V and 4 bases at J, with 16 bases in the middle. Germline CDR1 SGDLS, CDR2 YYNGEE. The CDR3 sequence is CASSVFEGAPADTQYF. The CDR3 nucleotides read TGTGCCAGCAGCGTATTCGAGGGAGCTCCGGCAGATACGCAGTATTTT.

V is TRBV2 and J is TRBJ2-1; 7 nucleotides align to TRBD1. The CDR3 has 15 residues. Germline V gene data show CDR1 as SNHLY and CDR2 as FYNNEI. V was clipped by 2 bases and J by 8 bases; unmatched bases: 9. This chain's CDR3 is CASSEYRGQSYEQFF. The CDR3 DNA sequence: TGTGCCAGCAGTGAATACAGGGGACAGTCCTATGAGCAGTTCTTC.

This clone has a single count. The J gene is TRBJ2-2, the V gene TRBV15; 7 bases are a match to TRBD1. The CDR3 has 15 residues. The J segment lost 4 bases and the V segment lost 5 bases, leaving 7 bases of the junction unmatched. Germline V gene lookup returns CDR1 LNHNV and CDR2 YYDKDF (reference sequence). CDR3 nucleotides: TGTGCCACCAGCGAGGGACAGTGGGGCACCGGGGAGCTGTTTTTT. Its translation: CATSEGQWGTGELFF. Combining the CDR3 with reference TRBV15 and TRBJ2-2 gives the whole variable domain DAMVIQNPRYQVTQFGKPVTLSCSQTLNHNVMYWYQQKSSQAPKLLFHYYDKDFNNEADTPDNFQSRRPNTSFCFLDIRSPGLGDTAMYLCATSEGQWGTGELFFGEGSRLTVL.

The CDR3 nucleotides read TGTGCCTGGAGCCCCACCGGGACGCCCCCGGGTGTTGTCGGCTACACCTTC. It codes for CAWSPTGTPPGVVGYTF. The rearrangement links TRBV30 to TRBJ1-2; perhaps TRBD1 as D (5 bases). V lost 3 bases, J lost 8 bases, and 28 bases lay in between. The CDR3 has 17 amino acids. Germline V CDR1 and CDR2: GTSNPN, SVGIG (reference sequence).

The chain couples TRBV30 to TRBJ1-1, with unresolved D. The CDR3 loop spans 14 amino acids. V lost 1 base and J 1 base, leaving 10 bases between the germline ends. Germline V lookup: CDR1 GTSNPN, CDR2 SVGIG (reference sequence). CDR3: CAWSDTLGNTEAFF. CDR3 nucleotides: TGTGCCTGGAGTGATACACTGGGGAACACTGAAGCTTTCTTT.

The genes are TRBV5-1 and TRBJ1-2, with D tentatively TRBD1 (6 bases). Trimming pared 0 bases from V and 8 bases from J, leaving 11 bases between. CDR1 and CDR2 (germline): SGHRS, YFSETQ. This CDR3 is built from 13 residues. The CDR3 here is CASSLETGHGYTF. CDR3 bases: TGCGCCAGCAGCTTGGAAACAGGGCACGGCTACACCTTC.

The rearrangement links TRBV5-4 to TRBJ2-3; weak D call: TRBD1 (6 bases). Germline loops: CDR1 SGHNT, CDR2 YYREEE (reference sequence). This CDR3 has 18 residues. V was shortened by 0 bases and J by 1 base, with 18 bases between the two germline ends. CDR3 coding DNA: TGTGCCAGCAGCTTGGCCAAGGGCGGAAAGGGGGGCACAGATACGCAGTATTTT. Translated, it gives CASSLAKGGKGGTDTQYF.

The chain uses TRBV7-9 and TRBJ2-7, with 11 bases matching TRBD1. Per the germline V gene, CDR1 is SEHNR and CDR2 is FQNEAQ (reference sequence). The V segment lost 5 bases and the J segment 7 bases; nucleotides outside the gene matches: 7. The CDR3 runs 14 residues. CDR3 bases: TGTGCCAGCAGCGTGGGACAGGGGGGTGGAGAGCAGTACTTC. Translation gives CASSVGQGGGEQYF.

The V call is TRBV27, the J call TRBJ2-7; D possibly corresponds to TRBD1 (5 bases). The germline gives CDR1 MNHEY, CDR2 SMNVEV (reference sequence). This CDR3 is built from 14 residues. Trimming removed 3 bases at V and 5 bases at J, with 14 bases between. In DNA form, the CDR3 reads TGTGCCAGCAGTTTGGAATCAGGGATCCACGAGCAGTACTTC. Its protein is CASSLESGIHEQYF.

This clone showed up just once. The rearrangement uses TRBV11-2 and TRBJ1-2; D uncertain. The CDR3 has 15 residues. The germline V and J ends were trimmed by 8 bases and 2 bases, with 18 bases remaining between them. Germline-derived CDR1 and CDR2 are SGHAT and FQNNGV. CDR3 coding DNA: TGTGCCAGCGTCTATGCCCCCCATGGGAACTATGGCTACACCTTC. Translating gives CASVYAPHGNYGYTF.

This clone appeared once. A single base separates this from a much larger clone, so it may be a read error. Other DNA sequences from this sample encode an identical CDR3 as well. The chain combines TRBV5-4 with TRBJ2-7; D gene ambiguous. Germline-derived CDR1 and CDR2 are SGHNT and YYREEE (reference sequence). V was cut by 3 bases and J by 3 bases, with 4 bases left in between. This CDR3 region has 11 residues. In DNA form, the CDR3 reads TGTGCCAGCAGCTCAAACTACGAGCAGTACTTC. Protein sequence: CASSSNYEQYF.

V and J are TRBV11-2 and TRBJ1-1, with TRBD1 matching over 8 bases. The germline gives CDR1 SGHAT, CDR2 FQNNGV. The CDR3 has 15 amino acids. V lost 1 base, J lost 5 bases, and 6 bases stayed unmatched. The CDR3 here is CASSLVTGGRTEAFF. The CDR3 nucleotides read TGTGCCAGCAGCTTAGTTACAGGGGGTAGGACTGAAGCTTTCTTT.

This chain joins TRBV10-3 and TRBJ1-6; 8 nucleotides agree with TRBD1. Germline CDR1 and CDR2: ENHRY and SYGVKD. This CDR3 has 15 residues. V shed 7 bases and J 7 bases; nucleotides not matched to a gene: 9. The CDR3 sequence: CAITEDRESNSPLHF. The CDR3, as DNA: TGTGCCATCACCGAGGACAGGGAATCGAATTCACCCCTCCACTTT.

The chain recombines TRBV4-1 with TRBJ2-7, with 8 bases that match TRBD2. Germline CDR1 and CDR2: MGHRA and YSYEKL. V shed 2 bases, J shed 2 bases, and the junction held 11 bases outside the gene matches. This CDR3 is 17 amino acids long. The CDR3 is CASSQPGGAGGPYEQYF. The CDR3 DNA sequence: TGCGCCAGCAGCCAACCGGGGGGGGCAGGAGGTCCCTACGAGCAGTACTTC.

This CDR3 is CASSLVLSTGELFF. CDR3 nucleotides: TGTGCCAGCAGCTTAGTACTTTCGACCGGGGAGCTGTTTTTT. V gene TRBV7-9 combines with J gene TRBJ2-2; unclear D gene. The length of the CDR3 is 14 residues. Trimming took off 1 base at V and 5 bases at J, with 8 bases between the two ends. Germline V gene lookup returns CDR1 SEHNR and CDR2 FQNEAQ (reference sequence).

In DNA form, the CDR3 reads TGTGCCAGCAGAACCGACAGAAGCTCTGGAAACACCATATATTTT. It yields the protein CASRTDRSSGNTIYF. The rearrangement links TRBV6-5 to TRBJ1-3; possible D gene TRBD1, 5 bases. This CDR3 region has 15 residues. Germline V gene lookup returns CDR1 MNHEY and CDR2 SVGAGI. V lost 6 bases and J lost 0, with 12 bases in between.

Only one count was recorded for this clone. The rearrangement joins TRBV7-6 to TRBJ2-1, with TRBD1 matching 8 bases. The CDR3 sequence is 18 residues long. The germline CDR1 and CDR2 sequences are SGHVS and FNYEAQ. V lost 1 base, J lost 4 bases, and 12 bases stayed unmatched. The CDR3 reads CASSLEEPDREMYNEQFF. As DNA, the CDR3 is TGTGCCAGCAGCTTAGAGGAACCGGACAGGGAAATGTACAATGAGCAGTTCTTC. The complete variable domain, with remaining parts taken from reference TRBV7-6 and TRBJ2-1, reads GAGVSQSPRYKVTKRGQDVALRCDPISGHVSLYWYRQALGQGPEFLTYFNYEAQQDKSGLPNDRFSAERPEGSISTLTIQRTEQRDSAMYRCASSLEEPDREMYNEQFFGPGTRLTVL.

This sequence joins TRBV27 and TRBJ1-4; D possibly corresponds to TRBD1 (6 bases). The CDR3 loop spans 15 amino acids. CDR1 is MNHEY, CDR2 SMNVEV, per germline (reference sequence). Trimming stripped 1 base from V and 5 bases from J, with 11 bases between. The CDR3 nucleotides are TGTGCCAGCAGTTTATTTCGGGGGCCGAATGAAAAACTGTTTTTT. Protein product: CASSLFRGPNEKLFF.

Note on this clone: This CDR3 is also generated by other DNA sequences in the sample. The rearrangement uses TRBV9 and TRBJ1-4; the D is unclear. CDR3 length equals 14 residues. Between the trimmed V and J ends, which lost 0 bases and 4 bases, there was a span of 7 bases. Germline assignment: CDR1 SGDLS and CDR2 YYNGEE. The CDR3, as DNA: TGTGCCAGCAGCGTAGAAGGGAGTAATGAAAAACTGTTTTTT. Amino acid sequence: CASSVEGSNEKLFF.